This entry is about one TCR beta chain. Its cognate antigen is unknown. The data were produced by immunoSEQ multiplex PCR, yet TCRdb's version contains in-frame clones alone and is incomplete. This sample has about 72,000 clones, with roughly four fifths found just once. These data originate in a study of OX40 agonist ivuxolimab in advanced cancers. Whole-study context: Eligibility rules accepted prior anti-PD-1, anti-PD-L1 or anti-CTLA-4 therapy, and 40% had some. General study points: The investigators did not determine what antigen specificity the expanded peripheral T cells had. Clonal expansion from baseline to week 6 occurred in both CD4+ and CD8+ T cells.

The V segment lost 3 bases and the J segment 3 bases; nucleotides outside the gene matches: 5. Germline values: CDR1 GTSNPN, CDR2 SVGIG (reference sequence). CDR3 length equals 15 residues. Researchers took blood at baseline, on cycle 4 day 1, and on cycle 7 day 1. Here the sequenced sample was CD4+ or CD8+ T cells sorted from blood, taken in a trial of the OX40 agonist ivuxolimab. V is TRBV30 and J is TRBJ2-3, with 11 bases that match TRBD2. This clonotype originated in an adult with an advanced solid tumor such as melanoma, head and neck, liver or kidney cancer. The CDR3 sequence is CAWRELAGGTDTQYF. The CDR3 DNA reads TGTGCCTGGAGGGAGCTAGCGGGAGGTACAGATACGCAGTATTTT.